This passage covers 8 T cell receptor beta chains from one sample sequenced in a study of blood T cell repertoires in COVID-19 (TCRdb year 2020). The library was prepared using the immunoSEQ multiplex PCR assay. TCRdb took this table from immuneACCESS and kept in-frame rearrangements with V and J called. Such tables lack part of the clones; where checked against another copy, unresolved V genes explain under half of the gap, and the rest is unexplained. In this sample the table shows a few hundred thousand clones, 87% of which occur a single time. The ten largest clones take up 12% of the sample. The material sequenced was peripheral blood. The source is a woman aged 18-30 years who had recovered from COVID-19.

This chain links TRBV27 with TRBJ2-7; 9 bases agree with TRBD1. V lost 4 bases and J lost 1; bases outside the gene matches: 5. CDR1 and CDR2 (germline): MNHEY, SMNVEV (reference sequence). The CDR3 runs to 15 residues. CDR3 region: CASSSGQGRSYEQYF. For the CDR3, the DNA is TGTGCCAGCAGTTCCGGACAGGGGCGATCCTACGAGCAGTACTTC.

This clone was observed a few times. The chain couples TRBV19 to TRBJ1-1; D unresolved. Between the trimmed V and J ends, which lost 4 bases and 0 bases, there was a span of 9 bases. The CDR3 is 14 amino acids. The germline CDR1 and CDR2 sequences are LNHDA and SQIVND (reference sequence). The CDR3 sequence is CASSTGRMNTEAFF. Written as DNA, the CDR3 is TGTGCCAGTAGTACTGGCAGAATGAACACTGAAGCTTTCTTT.

This clone was counted a single time. The chain has TRBV9 and TRBJ2-5, with 10 bases matching TRBD2. This CDR3 is built from 17 residues. J lost 4 bases, V lost 4 bases, and 13 bases had no gene match. In germline, CDR1 is SGDLS, CDR2 YYNGEE. CDR3 amino acids: CASSTQPAGGFPETQYF. For the CDR3, the DNA is TGTGCCAGCAGCACCCAGCCAGCGGGAGGGTTCCCAGAGACCCAGTACTTC.

V usage is TRBV21-1 and J usage is TRBJ2-3; the D call of TRBD2 is as the table states it, not checked on the DNA. TRBV21-1 is listed as a pseudogene. This CDR3 is built from 19 residues. The DNA of the CDR3 is TGTGCCAGCAGCAAAAACGGCCCTAGGGGGCGGGAGGGCACAGATACGCAGTATTTT. Its translation is CASSKNGPRGREGTDTQYF.

The V gene is TRBV6-6, the J gene TRBJ1-3; D unresolved. CDR1 MNHNY and CDR2 SVGAGI come from the germline V gene (reference sequence). V lost 0 bases and J 4 bases, leaving 4 bases between the germline ends. The CDR3 loop spans 13 amino acids. CDR3 sequence (DNA): TGTGCCAGCAGTTACTCGGCCGGAAACACCATATATTTT. This codes for CASSYSAGNTIYF.

The chain couples TRBV4-3 to TRBJ2-3; D not certain. Germline values: CDR1 LGHNA, CDR2 YSLEER. V shed 1 base and J shed 5 bases, with 13 bases lying between them. The CDR3 loop spans 15 amino acids. CDR3 DNA: TGCGCCAGCAGCCAAGGCGGCCCGGGTAGAGATACGCAGTATTTT. It codes for CASSQGGPGRDTQYF.

The rearrangement joins TRBV4-1 to TRBJ1-5; no firm D call. CDR3 length: 15 amino acids. Looked up from germline, CDR1 is MGHRA and CDR2 is YSYEKL. V shed 0 bases and J shed 4 bases, with 10 bases lying between them. The CDR3 sequence: CASSQDVSGNQPQHF. The CDR3 region has the DNA TGCGCCAGCAGCCAAGATGTTTCCGGGAATCAGCCCCAGCATTTT.

The rearrangement uses TRBV7-9 and TRBJ1-4, with TRBD1 matching over 8 bases. The CDR3 has 15 residues. The V gene end was trimmed by 5 bases and the J gene end by 6 bases; junction bases not matched to a gene: 8. Germline lookup yields CDR1 SEHNR and CDR2 FQNEAQ (reference sequence). Here the CDR3 DNA reads TGTGCCAGCAGCAACAGCAGGGGGCGGGATGAAAAACTGTTTTTT. Translating gives CASSNSRGRDEKLFF.